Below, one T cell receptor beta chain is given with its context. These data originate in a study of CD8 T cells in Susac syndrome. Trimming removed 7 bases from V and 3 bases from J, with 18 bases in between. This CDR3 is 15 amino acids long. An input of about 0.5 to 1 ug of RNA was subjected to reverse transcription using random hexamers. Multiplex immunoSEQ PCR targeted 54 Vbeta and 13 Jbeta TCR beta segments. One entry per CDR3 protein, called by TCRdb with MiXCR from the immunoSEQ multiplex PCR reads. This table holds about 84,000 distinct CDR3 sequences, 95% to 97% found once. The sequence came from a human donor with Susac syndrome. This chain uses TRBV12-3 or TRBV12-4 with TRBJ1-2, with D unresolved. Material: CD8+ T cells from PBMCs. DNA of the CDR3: TGTGCCAGCACCTCAAGGGTGGCCCGGGACTATGGCTACACCTTC. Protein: CASTSRVARDYGYTF.